This TCR beta chain appears in the sequencing data of a study of blood T cell repertoires in COVID-19. On the study more broadly: The United States, Italy and Spain were the sources of the acute and convalescent COVID-19 samples. Sources were T cells, B-cell-depleted T cells, or PBMCs; the material itself was cDNA or gDNA.

CDR1 and CDR2 (germline): SGHTA, FQGNSA. The CDR3 runs 16 residues. Trimming left V 5 bases short and J 4 bases short, with 18 bases between. Original data processing: Estimates of nucleated cell counts were drawn from the amplification of reference gene primers. The method was immunoSEQ multiplex PCR; TCRdb's version includes in-frame clones alone and lacks a portion of them. D and trimming come from the DNA, and the V and J calls and clone size come from that table. The repertoire includes tens of thousands of clones, 75% to 90% of them detected once, and roughly a sixth sits in the top ten. The clonotype was recovered from a human donor in a cohort sampled during active COVID-19. The material sequenced was peripheral blood. The chain recombines TRBV7-2 with TRBJ1-3; D not resolved. As DNA, the CDR3 is TGTGCCAGCAGCCCGGTGGGAGGGTCAAGGGGAAACACCATATATTTT. Its protein is CASSPVGGSRGNTIYF.